This entry describes one TCR beta chain. What it binds is not known. Separate from the roughly 630-subject first cohort was the approximately 110-subject validation cohort, to which the donors belonged. This sample stems from a study of cytomegalovirus exposure and HLA in healthy donors. Background on the study: According to later analysis, the same platform produced the 120 validation and several hundred first-cohort repertoires.

CDR1 is LNHDA, CDR2 SQIVND, per germline (reference sequence). The V and J ends lost 4 bases and 9 bases, in that order; junction bases with no gene match: 15. The CDR3 has 16 amino acids. Study-wide results and caveats: Reports indicated that the classifier achieved high specificity and sensitivity in diagnosing cytomegalovirus status. Cytomegalovirus-associated TCR beta chains were listed, numbering some 150.

Here immunoSEQ multiplex PCR was the method, and the copy in TCRdb shows in-frame clones only, minus some. The sample has approximately 54,000 clones; roughly nine tenths are singletons. This sequence was found in a woman aged 18-29 years in good health and CMV-seropositive. Specimen: PBMCs. The chain carries TRBV19 and TRBJ2-1; 7 bases align to TRBD1. CDR3 coding DNA: TGTGCCAGTAGTAGCCCCTCCGCGCAGGGGGTGGTTGAGCAGTTCTTC. This codes for CASSSPSAQGVVEQFF.